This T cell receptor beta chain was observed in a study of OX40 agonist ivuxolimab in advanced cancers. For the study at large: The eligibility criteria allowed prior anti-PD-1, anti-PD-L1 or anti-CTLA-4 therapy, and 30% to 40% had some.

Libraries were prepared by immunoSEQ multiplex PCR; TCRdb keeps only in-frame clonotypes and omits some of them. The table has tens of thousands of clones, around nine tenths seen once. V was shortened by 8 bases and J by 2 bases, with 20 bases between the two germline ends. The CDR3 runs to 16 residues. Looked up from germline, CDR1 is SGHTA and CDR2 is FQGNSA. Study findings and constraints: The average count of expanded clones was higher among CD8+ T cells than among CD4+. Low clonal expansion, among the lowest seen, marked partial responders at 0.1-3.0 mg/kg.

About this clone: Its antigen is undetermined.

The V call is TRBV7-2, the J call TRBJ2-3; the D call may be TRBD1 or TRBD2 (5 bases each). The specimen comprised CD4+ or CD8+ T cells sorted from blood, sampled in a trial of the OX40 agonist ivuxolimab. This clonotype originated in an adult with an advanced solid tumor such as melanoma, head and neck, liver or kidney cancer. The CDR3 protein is CASRPPLGRVTDTQYF. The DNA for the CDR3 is TGTGCCAGCCGCCCCCCCCTGGGACGGGTCACAGATACGCAGTATTTT.